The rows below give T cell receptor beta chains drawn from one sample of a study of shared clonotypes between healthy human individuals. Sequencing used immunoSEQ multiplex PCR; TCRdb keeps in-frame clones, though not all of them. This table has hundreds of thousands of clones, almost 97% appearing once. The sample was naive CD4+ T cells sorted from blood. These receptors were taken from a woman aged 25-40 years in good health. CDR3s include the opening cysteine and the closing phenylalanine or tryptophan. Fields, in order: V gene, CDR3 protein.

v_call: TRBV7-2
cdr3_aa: CASSLVAGNTEAFF

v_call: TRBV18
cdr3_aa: CASSPPGLLNEQYF

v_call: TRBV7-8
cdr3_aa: CASSLAGGTGRKAFF

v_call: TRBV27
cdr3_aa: CASRHHEGETQYF

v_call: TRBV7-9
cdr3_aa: CASSRTVFYEQYF

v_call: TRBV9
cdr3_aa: CASSVGTSGRALYEQYF

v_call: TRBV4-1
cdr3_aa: CASSQGQGGSYEQYF

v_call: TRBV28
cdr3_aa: CASTEGRGEQYF

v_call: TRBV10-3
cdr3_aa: CAISTGQGYGYTF

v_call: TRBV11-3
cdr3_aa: CATGGGHDQPQHF

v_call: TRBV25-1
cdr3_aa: CASSEYAGLGGAYEQYF

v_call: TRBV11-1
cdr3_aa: CASSLGTTNQPQHF

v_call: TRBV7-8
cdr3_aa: CASSFIYTGLDYGYTF

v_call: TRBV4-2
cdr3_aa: CASSQAYEQYF

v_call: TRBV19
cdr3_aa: CASSISDRGFSNQPQHF

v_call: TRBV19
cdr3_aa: CATWGTIDGYTF

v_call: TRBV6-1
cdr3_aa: CASRGQGGPEAFF

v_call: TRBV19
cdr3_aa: CASSNHGGTGELFF

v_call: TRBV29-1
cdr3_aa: CSVVRGVYEQYF

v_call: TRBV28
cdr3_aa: CASSLIGGVGPNQPQHF

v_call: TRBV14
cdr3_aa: CASSLTPGQGVYEQYF

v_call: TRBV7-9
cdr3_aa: CASSLAGGYEQYF

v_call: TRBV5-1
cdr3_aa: CASSRDNYEQYF

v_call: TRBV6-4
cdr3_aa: CASSDASGSYNEQFF

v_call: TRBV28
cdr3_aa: CASEDGGYSNQPQHF

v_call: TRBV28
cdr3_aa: CASTLAGGSYEQYF

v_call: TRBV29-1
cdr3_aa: CSVERDSQETQYF

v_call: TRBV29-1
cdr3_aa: CSAGAGQQETQYF

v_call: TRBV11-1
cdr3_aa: CASSHSWASGYTYEQYF

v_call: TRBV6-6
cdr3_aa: CASRGPSEAFF

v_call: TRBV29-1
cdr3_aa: CSVERGGETQYF

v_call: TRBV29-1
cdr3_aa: CSVERGDRAWEQFF

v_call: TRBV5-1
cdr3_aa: CASSLPGGNQPQHF

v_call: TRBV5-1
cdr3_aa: CASSRDRDYEQYF

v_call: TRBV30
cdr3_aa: CAWGKRDGAFQETQYF

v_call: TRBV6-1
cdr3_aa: CASRWGNTIYF

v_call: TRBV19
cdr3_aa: CASSQLAGGGEQYF

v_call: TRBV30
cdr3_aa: CAWSEGNTIYF

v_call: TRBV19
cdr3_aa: CASSLRTSFTKNIQYF

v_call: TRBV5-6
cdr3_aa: CASSFRPVANTEAFF

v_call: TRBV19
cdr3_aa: CASSIGAAGTPQYEQYF

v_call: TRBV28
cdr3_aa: CASIQGVAKNIQYF

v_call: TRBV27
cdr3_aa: CASRTENYGYTF

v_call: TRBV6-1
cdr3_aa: CASSDWGEQFF

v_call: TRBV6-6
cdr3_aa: CASSRDRGRDGYTF

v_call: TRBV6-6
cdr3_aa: CASSLARTDTQYF

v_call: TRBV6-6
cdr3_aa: CASSLTSGSLEQYF

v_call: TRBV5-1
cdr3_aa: CASSLFDGTSTDTQYF

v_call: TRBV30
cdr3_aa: CAWTATSGSSYNEQFF

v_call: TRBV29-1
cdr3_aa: CSVGPEGTTEAFF

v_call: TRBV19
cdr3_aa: CASTYTGTVNTEAFF